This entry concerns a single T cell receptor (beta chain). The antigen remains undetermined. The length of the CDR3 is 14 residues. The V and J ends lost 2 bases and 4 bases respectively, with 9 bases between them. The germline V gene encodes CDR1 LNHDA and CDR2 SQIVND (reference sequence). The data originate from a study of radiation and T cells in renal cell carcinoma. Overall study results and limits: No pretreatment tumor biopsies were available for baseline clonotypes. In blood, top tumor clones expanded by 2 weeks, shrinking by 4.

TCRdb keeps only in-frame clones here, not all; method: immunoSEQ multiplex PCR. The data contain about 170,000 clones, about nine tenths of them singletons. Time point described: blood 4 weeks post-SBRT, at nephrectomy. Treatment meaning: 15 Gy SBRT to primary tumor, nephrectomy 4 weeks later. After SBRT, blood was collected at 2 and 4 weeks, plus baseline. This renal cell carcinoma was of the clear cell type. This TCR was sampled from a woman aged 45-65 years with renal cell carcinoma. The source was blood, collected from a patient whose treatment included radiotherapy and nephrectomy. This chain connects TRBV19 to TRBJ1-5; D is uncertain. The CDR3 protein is CASSILSRNQPQHF. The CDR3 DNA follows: TGTGCCAGTAGTATACTCAGCCGAAATCAGCCCCAGCATTTT. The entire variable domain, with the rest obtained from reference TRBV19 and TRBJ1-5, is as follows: DGGITQSPKYLFRKEGQNVTLSCEQNLNHDAMYWYRQDPGQGLRLIYYSQIVNDFQKGDIAEGYSVSREKKESFPLTVTSAQKNPTAFYLCASSILSRNQPQHFGDGTRLSIL.